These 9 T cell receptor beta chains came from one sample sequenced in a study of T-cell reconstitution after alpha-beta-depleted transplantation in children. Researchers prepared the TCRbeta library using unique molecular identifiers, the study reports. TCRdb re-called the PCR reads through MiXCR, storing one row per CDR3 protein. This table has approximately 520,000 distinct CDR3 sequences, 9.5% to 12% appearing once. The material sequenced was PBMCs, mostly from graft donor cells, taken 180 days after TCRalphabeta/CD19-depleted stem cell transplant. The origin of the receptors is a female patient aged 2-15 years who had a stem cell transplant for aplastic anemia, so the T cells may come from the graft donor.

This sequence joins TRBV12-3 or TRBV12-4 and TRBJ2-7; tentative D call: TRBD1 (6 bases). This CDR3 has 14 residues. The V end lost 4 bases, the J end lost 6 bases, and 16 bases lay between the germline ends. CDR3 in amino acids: CASSWRGGKSEQYF. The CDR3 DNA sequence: TGTGCCAGCAGTTGGCGAGGGGGTAAGAGCGAGCAGTACTTC.

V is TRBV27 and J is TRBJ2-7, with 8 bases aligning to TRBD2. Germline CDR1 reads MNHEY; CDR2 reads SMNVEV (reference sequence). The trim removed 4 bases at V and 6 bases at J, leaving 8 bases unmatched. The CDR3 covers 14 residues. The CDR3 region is CASSSPGLVPEQYF. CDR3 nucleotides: TGTGCCAGCAGTTCTCCGGGACTAGTTCCCGAGCAGTACTTC.

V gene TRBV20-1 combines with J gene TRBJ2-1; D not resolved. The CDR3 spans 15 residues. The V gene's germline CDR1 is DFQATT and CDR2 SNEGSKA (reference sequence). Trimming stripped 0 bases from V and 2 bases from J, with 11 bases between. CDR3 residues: CSARDRGGAYNEQFF. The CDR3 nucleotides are TGCAGTGCTAGAGATCGTGGTGGCGCCTACAATGAGCAGTTCTTC.

The CDR3: CSATGPAGNEQFF. The CDR3 region has the DNA TGCAGTGCTACAGGCCCAGCGGGGAATGAGCAGTTCTTC. The rearrangement links TRBV20-1 to TRBJ2-1; 7 positions agree with TRBD2. This CDR3 region has 13 residues. Germline V lookup: CDR1 DFQATT, CDR2 SNEGSKA (reference sequence). V lost 4 bases and J lost 7; bases outside the gene matches: 7.

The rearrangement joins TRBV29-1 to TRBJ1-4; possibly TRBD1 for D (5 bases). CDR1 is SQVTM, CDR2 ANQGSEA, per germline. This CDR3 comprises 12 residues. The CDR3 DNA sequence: TGCGCTTTAAAGTGGGGGAATGAAAAACTGTTTTTT. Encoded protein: CALKWGNEKLFF.

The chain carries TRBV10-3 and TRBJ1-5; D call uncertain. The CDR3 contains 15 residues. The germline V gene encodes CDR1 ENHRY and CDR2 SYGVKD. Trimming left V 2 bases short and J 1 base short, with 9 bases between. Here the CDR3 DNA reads TGTGCCATCAGTGAGAGCGCGGAAAGCAATCAGCCCCAGCATTTT. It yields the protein CAISESAESNQPQHF.

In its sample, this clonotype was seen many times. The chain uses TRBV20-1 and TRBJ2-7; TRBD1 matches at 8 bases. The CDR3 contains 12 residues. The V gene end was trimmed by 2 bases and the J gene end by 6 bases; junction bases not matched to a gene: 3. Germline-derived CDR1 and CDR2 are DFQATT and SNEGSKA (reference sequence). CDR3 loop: CSARKQGAEQYF. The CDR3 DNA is TGCAGTGCTAGAAAGCAGGGGGCCGAGCAGTACTTC.

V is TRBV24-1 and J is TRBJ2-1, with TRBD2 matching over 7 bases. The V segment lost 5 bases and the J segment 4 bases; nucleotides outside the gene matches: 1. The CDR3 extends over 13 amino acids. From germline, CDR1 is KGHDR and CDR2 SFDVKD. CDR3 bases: TGTGCCACCAGTGGGGGGGGATACAATGAGCAGTTCTTC. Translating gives CATSGGGYNEQFF.

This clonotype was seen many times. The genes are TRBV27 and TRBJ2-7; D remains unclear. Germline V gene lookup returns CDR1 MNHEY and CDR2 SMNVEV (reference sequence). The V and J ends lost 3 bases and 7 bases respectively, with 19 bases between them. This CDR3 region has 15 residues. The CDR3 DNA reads TGTGCCAGCAGTTTTTTCCCTAGGGTCAGCCAGGAGCAGTACTTC. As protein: CASSFFPRVSQEQYF.